Each of the 22 T cell receptor beta chains below was sequenced from the same sample in a study of Graves' ophthalmopathy and Graves' hyperthyroidism. RNA transcripts were the source from which TCR beta CDR3 regions were amplified. Second-round multiplex PCR followed a first-round RT-PCR using HTBI primers. One entry per CDR3 protein results from TCRdb running MiXCR on the multiplex PCR reads. This sample yields about 740,000 distinct CDR3 sequences, of which around 40% are seen a single time; about 40% belongs to the top ten. Sequencing was done on a sample of peripheral blood. These receptors all stem from an adult man with Graves' ophthalmopathy.

This clonotype was seen many times. V usage is TRBV20-1 and J usage is TRBJ1-2; D is undetermined. Germline loops: CDR1 DFQATT, CDR2 SNEGSKA (reference sequence). V was cut by 5 bases and J by 6 bases, with 16 bases left in between. This CDR3 spans 13 amino acids. As DNA, the CDR3 is TGCAGTGCTGTCAGTGAGGTCGAGGATGGCTACACCTTC. This encodes CSAVSEVEDGYTF.

This clonotype came up a few times. The chain joins TRBV20-1 to TRBJ2-7, with D uncertain. Trimming removed 3 bases from V and 3 bases from J, with 12 bases in between. The CDR3 runs 13 residues. CDR1 and CDR2 (germline): DFQATT, SNEGSKA (reference sequence). CDR3: CSASVERDYEQYF. The DNA of the CDR3 is TGCAGTGCTAGTGTAGAGCGCGACTACGAGCAGTACTTC.

The gene calls are TRBV20-1 and TRBJ1-2; D unresolved. In germline, CDR1 is DFQATT, CDR2 SNEGSKA (reference sequence). V was clipped by 3 bases and J by 2 bases, with 16 bases between them. The CDR3 spans 15 residues. The CDR3 region is CSASPDDVGNYGYTF. CDR3 DNA sequence: TGCAGTGCTAGTCCTGATGATGTTGGCAACTATGGCTACACCTTC.

Only a few counts were recorded for this clonotype. CDR3 bases: TGTGCCAGCAGGGGACCGGGACAGGGCTCCTACACCATATATTTT. Translated, it gives CASRGPGQGSYTIYF. The chain recombines TRBV10-3 with TRBJ1-3; 9 bases align to TRBD1. Germline CDR1 reads ENHRY; CDR2 reads SYGVKD. V shed 10 bases and J 8 bases; nucleotides not matched to a gene: 15. The CDR3 has 15 residues.

A few counts support this clonotype. DNA for the CDR3: TGCAGTGCTCTCGCTACCCACAGGGGAGAAAAACTGTTTTTT. This gives the protein CSALATHRGEKLFF. The chain combines TRBV20-1 with TRBJ1-4, with 7 bases fitting TRBD1. This CDR3 comprises 14 residues. The germline CDR1 and CDR2 sequences are DFQATT and SNEGSKA (reference sequence). V trimming: 5 bases; J trimming: 8 bases; junction bases outside the gene matches: 11.

This clonotype was found many times. The chain is built from TRBV9 and TRBJ2-7; 8 positions agree with TRBD1. The junction had 4 bases not matched to a gene; V was cut back by 0 bases and J by 5 bases. Germline CDR1 is SGDLS and CDR2 is YYNGEE. This CDR3 has 14 residues. CDR3 in DNA: TGTGCCAGCAGCGTAGAACAGGGGGATGACGAGCAGTACTTC. Protein sequence: CASSVEQGDDEQYF. The whole variable domain, filled in from reference TRBV9 and TRBJ2-7, reads DSGVTQTPKHLITATGQRVTLRCSPRSGDLSVYWYQQSLDQGLQFLIQYYNGEERAKGNILERFSAQQFPDLHSELNLSSLELGDSALYFCASSVEQGDDEQYFGPGTRLTVT.

V usage is TRBV7-6 and J usage is TRBJ2-7; 8 positions match TRBD1. This CDR3 has 17 residues. CDR1 is SGHVS, CDR2 FNYEAQ, per germline. Unmatched junction bases numbered 13, after V lost 4 bases and J lost 2 bases. CDR3 DNA: TGTGCCAGCAGCTCCCCCCCGGACAGGGTCCACACCTACGAGCAGTACGTC. Its translation is CASSSPPDRVHTYEQYV.

This clonotype appeared many times. The chain links TRBV7-9 to TRBJ1-4; 7 nucleotides match TRBD1. Germline V gives CDR1 SEHNR, CDR2 FQNEAQ (reference sequence). The CDR3 spans 15 residues. The V and J ends lost 5 bases and 7 bases, in that order; junction bases with no gene match: 10. CDR3 coding DNA: TGTGCCAGCAGCGACACTACAGGGGCGGGTGAAAAACTGTTTTTT. Amino acid sequence: CASSDTTGAGEKLFF.

The chain couples TRBV6-2 or TRBV6-3 to TRBJ1-2; 7 bases fit TRBD1. The CDR3 length is 19 residues. V lost 8 bases and J lost 4; bases outside the gene matches: 25. Germline lookup yields CDR1 MNHEY and CDR2 SVGEGT. The DNA of the CDR3 is TGTGCCAGCGGCTCGACCCGGGACAGCAAGGAGAAGCAAATCTATGGCTACACCTTC. Protein: CASGSTRDSKEKQIYGYTF.

This clonotype was counted ten times or more. The chain employs TRBV5-1 and TRBJ2-7; 7 bases are a match to TRBD1. Germline CDR1 reads SGHRS; CDR2 reads YFSETQ. With 2 bases clipped from V and 6 bases from J, the junction kept 2 bases outside the gene matches. This CDR3 spans 12 amino acids. The CDR3 DNA reads TGCGCCAGCAGCTTAACAGGGGCCGAGCAGTACTTC. Translating gives CASSLTGAEQYF.

This clonotype was seen more than once but under ten times. The gene calls are TRBV7-3 and TRBJ2-6, with 8 bases that match TRBD2. Germline V CDR1 and CDR2: SGHTA, FQGTGA. V gave up 6 bases and J gave up 2 bases; unmatched junction bases: 9. The CDR3 loop spans 17 amino acids. The CDR3 DNA reads TGTGCCAGCAGTCCCCGGGAGGGGATCACTGGGGCCAACGTCCTGACTTTC. It encodes CASSPREGITGANVLTF.

The sample holds one count of this clonotype. Since a much larger clone is just one base distant, this may be a read error. The gene calls are TRBV10-3 and TRBJ1-1; D is unclear. V was trimmed by 4 bases and J by 4 bases, leaving 7 bases between them. Germline lookup yields CDR1 ENHRY and CDR2 SYGVKD. CDR3 length: 12 amino acids. CDR3 in amino acids: CAISAVGTEAFF. As DNA, the CDR3 is TGTGCCATCAGTGCAGTGGGCACTGAAGCTTTCTTT.

Of note for this clonotype: An end of the junction differs from the germline gene, which may be a read error. The rearrangement uses TRBV10-2 and TRBJ2-5; TRBD1 matches at 11 bases. This CDR3 is 15 amino acids long. Germline CDR1 is WSHSY and CDR2 is SAAADI. Here the CDR3 DNA reads TGTGCCAGCAGCACGGGACAGGGGGGCCAAGAGACCCAGTACTTC. Amino acids: CASSTGQGGQETQYF.

The gene calls are TRBV25-1 and TRBJ1-4, with D unresolved. The germline gives CDR1 MGHDK, CDR2 SYGVNS. CDR3 length: 12 residues. Between the trimmed V and J ends, which lost 4 bases and 7 bases, there was a span of 7 bases. The CDR3 nucleotides read TGTGCCAGCAGTGTAGGGTCTGAAAAACTGTTTTTT. This codes for CASSVGSEKLFF.

V usage is TRBV20-1 and J usage is TRBJ2-7, with D perhaps TRBD1 (6 bases). The length of the CDR3 is 13 residues. The ends were cut back, 6 bases at V and 0 bases at J, with 12 bases in the middle. CDR1 and CDR2 from the germline V gene are DFQATT and SNEGSKA (reference sequence). The CDR3 loop is CSAHRTDSYEQYF. CDR3 sequence (DNA): TGCAGTGCCCATCGGACAGACTCCTACGAGCAGTACTTC.

This clonotype was detected ten times or more. V gene TRBV7-9 combines with J gene TRBJ1-1; 7 bases line up with TRBD1. This CDR3 comprises 16 residues. Germline V gene lookup returns CDR1 SEHNR and CDR2 FQNEAQ (reference sequence). Trimming at V came to 5 bases and at J to 2 bases, leaving 11 bases not matched to a gene. This chain's CDR3 is CASSRSSAGGNTEAFF. The CDR3 DNA follows: TGTGCCAGCAGCCGGTCCTCGGCAGGGGGAAACACTGAAGCTTTCTTT.

In its sample, this clonotype was seen many times. This chain connects TRBV2 to TRBJ2-7, with D uncertain. The V gene lost 1 base and the J gene lost 5 bases, with 6 bases spanning the gap. The V gene's germline CDR1 is SNHLY and CDR2 FYNNEI. The CDR3 has 12 amino acids. DNA of the CDR3: TGTGCCAGCAGTGAAGTAACCGACGAGCAGTACTTC. It codes for CASSEVTDEQYF. The full variable domain, rest sourced from reference TRBV2 and TRBJ2-7, is EPEVTQTPSHQVTQMGQEVILRCVPISNHLYFYWYRQILGQKVEFLVSFYNNEISEKSEIFDDQFSVERPDGSNFTLKIRSTKLEDSAMYFCASSEVTDEQYFGPGTRLTVT.

There are many counts of this clonotype. The rearrangement uses TRBV20-1 and TRBJ1-4; 8 bases line up with TRBD1. This CDR3 region has 14 residues. The germline V gene encodes CDR1 DFQATT and CDR2 SNEGSKA (reference sequence). Unmatched junction bases numbered 7, after V lost 6 bases and J lost 4 bases. CDR3 protein: CSATGTGGNEKLFF. The CDR3 DNA follows: TGCAGTGCAACTGGGACAGGCGGTAATGAAAAACTGTTTTTT.

This chain uses TRBV4-1 with TRBJ2-6; no clear D. The ends were cut back, 6 bases at V and 2 bases at J, with 5 bases in the middle. The CDR3 has 13 amino acids. Germline CDR1 MGHRA, CDR2 YSYEKL. Written as DNA, the CDR3 is TGCGCCAGCAGACAGCCTGGGGCCAACGTCCTGACTTTC. It yields the protein CASRQPGANVLTF.

Many counts were recorded for this clonotype. The V call is TRBV20-1, the J call TRBJ2-6; D ambiguous. Germline V lookup: CDR1 DFQATT, CDR2 SNEGSKA (reference sequence). V was trimmed by 0 bases and J by 0 bases, leaving 9 bases between them. The CDR3 totals 16 residues. CDR3 coding DNA: TGCAGTGCTAGAGATGGGAAGGACTCTGGGGCCAACGTCCTGACTTTC. It yields the protein CSARDGKDSGANVLTF.

Worth noting for this clonotype: Given a much more abundant clone one base away, this may be a read error. No conserved phenylalanine or tryptophan is present at the end of the CDR3, so a read error is the likely explanation. The chain uses TRBV7-2 and TRBJ2-5; TRBD2 agrees at 8 bases. The length of the CDR3 is 15 residues. Trimming took 5 bases from V and 4 from J; bases not matched to a gene: 9. Germline V gene data show CDR1 as SGHTA and CDR2 as FQGNSA. CDR3 protein: CASSLTSGAGETQYL. The CDR3 nucleotides are TGTGCCAGCAGCCTTACTAGCGGAGCAGGAGAGACCCAGTACCTC.

The chain combines TRBV2 with TRBJ1-2; TRBD1 aligns across 9 bases. Germline CDR1 SNHLY, CDR2 FYNNEI. CDR3 length: 13 amino acids. The CDR3 loop reads CATKPGQGGGYTF. The CDR3 coding sequence is TGTGCGACCAAACCGGGACAGGGAGGTGGCTACACCTTC.